The 32 T cell receptor beta chains presented below share a single source sample, sequenced in a study of cytomegalovirus exposure and HLA in healthy donors. Sequencing was performed with immunoSEQ multiplex PCR; in TCRdb, only in-frame clones are kept and a portion is missing. The table records fewer than 250,000 clones, roughly 89% of them present only once. Source material: PBMCs. The receptors were gathered from a man between 18 and 29 years old in good health and CMV-seronegative.

This sequence joins TRBV15 and TRBJ1-5; 7 bases are a match to TRBD1. Germline CDR1 and CDR2: LNHNV and YYDKDF (reference sequence). V dropped 2 bases and J dropped 3; count of bases not matched to a gene: 13. The length of the CDR3 is 18 residues. The CDR3 DNA reads as TGTGCCACCAGCAGATCAGTGGAACAGGGGCCTTTCAATCAGCCCCAGCATTTT. Protein product: CATSRSVEQGPFNQPQHF. The entire variable domain, with the rest obtained from reference TRBV15 and TRBJ1-5, is as follows: DAMVIQNPRYQVTQFGKPVTLSCSQTLNHNVMYWYQQKSSQAPKLLFHYYDKDFNNEADTPDNFQSRRPNTSFCFLDIRSPGLGDTAMYLCATSRSVEQGPFNQPQHFGDGTRLSIL.

The genes are TRBV28 and TRBJ2-7, with a possible D match to TRBD2 (7 bases). Germline CDR1 and CDR2: MDHEN and SYDVKM. The CDR3 contains 14 residues. V lost 7 bases to trimming and J lost 3 bases, with 16 bases between them. CDR3: CASNPGGQIYEQYF. As DNA, the CDR3 is TGTGCCAGCAACCCGGGGGGACAAATCTACGAGCAGTACTTC.

The genes are TRBV6-5 and TRBJ2-7; 8 nucleotides match TRBD2. The germline CDR1 and CDR2 sequences are MNHEY and SVGAGI. V was pared by 7 bases and J by 2 bases, with 10 bases of the junction left unmatched. CDR3 length: 15 residues. For the CDR3, the DNA is TGTGCCAGCACCCCTAGCGGGTCTAGTACCTACGAGCAGTACTTC. It specifies CASTPSGSSTYEQYF.

The chain links TRBV18 to TRBJ2-1; 10 bases line up with TRBD2. V gave up 6 bases and J gave up 0 bases; unmatched junction bases: 11. The CDR3 loop spans 18 amino acids. CDR1 is KGHSH and CDR2 is LQKENI in the germline V gene. The CDR3 bases are TGTGCCAGCTCGATGACTAGCGGGCGTAAAAGCTCCTACAATGAGCAGTTCTTC. This encodes CASSMTSGRKSSYNEQFF.

This chain joins TRBV18 and TRBJ2-5, with D possibly matching TRBD2 (7 bases). Trimming removed 6 bases from V and 4 bases from J, with 18 bases in between. This CDR3 contains 15 residues. CDR1 KGHSH and CDR2 LQKENI come from the germline V gene. The CDR3 loop reads CASSPLRGAGETQYF. CDR3 DNA sequence: TGTGCCAGCTCCCCCCTACGGGGGGCGGGAGAGACCCAGTACTTC.

V usage is TRBV18 and J usage is TRBJ2-7; 9 bases align to TRBD2. The CDR3 sequence is 14 residues long. The ends lost 9 bases at V and 3 bases at J; junction bases unmatched: 9. Per the germline V gene, CDR1 is KGHSH and CDR2 is LQKENI. The CDR3 DNA reads TGTGCCAGTTCCGCGGGAGGGTCACGCTACGAGCAGTACTTC. Translation gives CASSAGGSRYEQYF.

This chain connects TRBV4-1 to TRBJ1-6; 10 bases map to TRBD1. The CDR3 is made up of 17 amino acids. Trimming took 0 bases from V and 5 from J; bases not matched to a gene: 4. Germline lookup yields CDR1 MGHRA and CDR2 YSYEKL. CDR3 DNA: TGCGCCAGCAGCCAAGATCCCGGGACAGGGGATAATTCACCCCTCCACTTT. Translated: CASSQDPGTGDNSPLHF.

The V call is TRBV18, the J call TRBJ2-1; 7 bases align to TRBD1. V dropped 2 bases and J dropped 10; count of bases not matched to a gene: 2. CDR3 length equals 12 residues. The germline gives CDR1 KGHSH, CDR2 LQKENI. The CDR3 DNA reads TGTGCCAGCTCACCAGGGGACAGAGAGCAGTTCTTC. It specifies CASSPGDREQFF.

The rearrangement links TRBV6-5 to TRBJ1-6; 10 nucleotides align to TRBD1. With 0 bases clipped from V and 8 bases from J, the junction kept 1 base outside the gene matches. CDR1 is MNHEY, CDR2 SVGAGI, per germline. This CDR3 spans 15 amino acids. DNA of the CDR3: TGTGCCAGCAGTTACTCGGGGACAGGGGATTCACCCCTCCACTTT. This sequence encodes CASSYSGTGDSPLHF.

This clone was seen a few times. The chain has TRBV4-1 and TRBJ2-7, with TRBD1 as a possible D gene (6 bases). V lost 1 base and J 2 bases, leaving 12 bases between the germline ends. The CDR3 runs to 15 residues. Germline-derived CDR1 and CDR2 are MGHRA and YSYEKL. The CDR3: CASSQAGAQPYEQYF. CDR3 DNA: TGCGCCAGCAGCCAAGCAGGGGCCCAACCCTACGAGCAGTACTTC.

Comment on this clone: This sample also contains other DNA sequences that code for the same CDR3. The J gene is TRBJ1-4, the V gene TRBV27; D is unclear. With 4 bases removed from V and 0 bases from J, the gap between germline ends came to 3 bases. This CDR3 comprises 13 residues. The V gene's germline CDR1 is MNHEY and CDR2 SMNVEV (reference sequence). The CDR3 here is CASSSTTNEKLFF. The CDR3 region has the DNA TGTGCCAGCAGTTCAACAACTAATGAAAAACTGTTTTTT.

V is TRBV7-2 and J is TRBJ2-3, with unresolved D. Looked up from germline, CDR1 is SGHTA and CDR2 is FQGNSA. The CDR3 totals 14 residues. Deletions cut 4 bases from V and 4 bases from J, with 12 bases between. The CDR3 region is CASSSKFTADTQYF. CDR3 sequence (DNA): TGTGCCAGCAGCTCCAAATTTACGGCAGATACGCAGTATTTT.

The rearrangement uses TRBV5-1 and TRBJ2-7; 9 bases align to TRBD2. With 5 bases clipped from V and 3 bases from J, the junction kept 9 bases outside the gene matches. This CDR3 has 15 residues. CDR1 is SGHRS, CDR2 YFSETQ, per germline. CDR3 residues: CASRDELAGVYEQYF. For the CDR3, the DNA is TGCGCCAGCAGAGACGAATTAGCGGGAGTCTACGAGCAGTACTTC.

The chain recombines TRBV6-1 with TRBJ2-1; D may be TRBD1 (5 bases). The ends were cut back, 6 bases at V and 8 bases at J, with 14 bases in the middle. This CDR3 region has 13 residues. Per germline, CDR1 MNHNS and CDR2 SASEGT. This chain's CDR3 is CASSPRDVYEQFF. The CDR3 bases are TGTGCCAGCAGCCCCAGGGATGTGTATGAGCAGTTCTTC.

The rearrangement joins TRBV19 to TRBJ1-4, with D unclear. Trimming left V 5 bases short and J 11 bases short, with 36 bases between. This CDR3 has 20 residues. The germline V gene has CDR1 LNHDA and CDR2 SQIVND (reference sequence). CDR3 residues: CASSLGGVTSIWSSSLKLFF. The CDR3 DNA reads as TGTGCCAGTAGTTTAGGAGGCGTCACCTCTATCTGGAGCTCTTCTCTCAAACTGTTTTTT.

The chain links TRBV9 to TRBJ1-3, with 8 nucleotides matching TRBD1. The CDR3 loop spans 15 amino acids. Looked up from germline, CDR1 is SGDLS and CDR2 is YYNGEE. Trimming cost V 3 bases and J 4 bases; bases outside gene matches: 6. CDR3 DNA: TGTGCCAGCAGCGGACCAGGGGGCACCGGAAACACCATATATTTT. It yields the protein CASSGPGGTGNTIYF.

J is TRBJ2-5 and V is TRBV7-2; 7 bases line up with TRBD2. The CDR3 consists of 13 residues. Trimming at V came to 4 bases and at J to 5 bases, leaving 4 bases not matched to a gene. Germline CDR1 and CDR2: SGHTA and FQGNSA. CDR3 sequence reads: CASSSTSRETQYF. DNA of the CDR3: TGTGCCAGCAGCTCGACTAGCCGGGAGACCCAGTACTTC.

This chain uses TRBV4-2 with TRBJ1-5, with D hard to call. V shed 1 base and J shed 0 bases, with 22 bases lying between them. The CDR3 loop spans 20 amino acids. Germline CDR1 LGHNA, CDR2 YNFKEQ. The CDR3 spells CASSQGSSQGDLYSNQPQHF. CDR3 in DNA: TGTGCCAGCAGCCAAGGGTCCAGCCAAGGAGATCTCTATAGCAATCAGCCCCAGCATTTT.

This sequence joins TRBV5-6 and TRBJ2-5, with D perhaps matching TRBD1 (5 bases). Trimming removed 1 base at V and 1 base at J, with 11 bases between. There are 15 residues in the CDR3. From germline, CDR1 is SGHDT and CDR2 YYEEEE. The CDR3 bases are TGTGCCAGCAGCTTGAGGACAATGTTCCAAGAGACCCAGTACTTC. Translation gives CASSLRTMFQETQYF.

This clone was recorded a few times. V is TRBV7-9 and J is TRBJ1-1; D may be TRBD1 (5 bases). V lost 1 base and J lost 7, with 7 bases in between. The length of the CDR3 is 12 residues. CDR1 and CDR2 from the germline V gene are SEHNR and FQNEAQ (reference sequence). CDR3 coding DNA: TGTGCCAGCAGCTTAGGGACAATTGAAGCTTTCTTT. Its translation is CASSLGTIEAFF.

This clone was observed a single time. The chain recombines TRBV29-1 with TRBJ2-1; TRBD1 aligns across 7 bases. Trimming removed 7 bases from V and 3 bases from J; junction bases left unmatched: 9. CDR3 size: 14 residues. CDR1 and CDR2 from the germline V gene are SQVTM and ANQGSEA. The CDR3 loop reads CSAHRQGLYNEQFF. CDR3 in DNA: TGCAGCGCCCATAGACAGGGTCTCTACAATGAGCAGTTCTTC.

The V call is TRBV11-3, the J call TRBJ2-1; D perhaps matches TRBD1 (6 bases). Germline V gene sequence: CDR1 SGHNT, CDR2 YENEEA. V dropped 1 base and J dropped 6 bases, with 16 bases sitting between them. The CDR3 length is 16 residues. CDR3 nucleotide sequence: TGTGCCAGCAGCTTAGGTACCGGAACAGGGCCCAATGAGCAGTTCTTC. Amino acid sequence: CASSLGTGTGPNEQFF. Using reference TRBV11-3 and TRBJ2-1 for the parts outside the CDR3, the full variable domain is EAGVVQSPRYKIIEKKQPVAFWCNPISGHNTLYWYLQNLGQGPELLIRYENEEAVDDSQLPKDRFSAERLKGVDSTLKIQPAELGDSAVYLCASSLGTGTGPNEQFFGPGTRLTVL.

The V and J genes are TRBV19 and TRBJ2-7; no reliable D call. The germline V gene encodes CDR1 LNHDA and CDR2 SQIVND (reference sequence). The CDR3 totals 12 residues. The V gene lost 5 bases and the J gene lost 3 bases, with 8 bases spanning the gap. CDR3 sequence (DNA): TGTGCCAGTAGTCTATCAGGCTACGAGCAGTACTTC. It translates to CASSLSGYEQYF.

V usage is TRBV6-5 and J usage is TRBJ2-5; 7 bases fit TRBD1. V lost 6 bases to trimming and J lost 6 bases; unmatched junction nucleotides: 7. The CDR3 runs to 13 residues. Germline CDR1 is MNHEY and CDR2 is SVGAGI. The CDR3 coding sequence is TGTGCCAGCAGAAGACAGGGTACACAGACCCAGTACTTC. It is translated as CASRRQGTQTQYF.

The rearrangement uses TRBV30 and TRBJ1-6; 9 nucleotides agree with TRBD1. The CDR3 consists of 14 residues. V shed 2 bases, J shed 6 bases, and the junction held 2 bases outside the gene matches. Germline V gene sequence: CDR1 GTSNPN, CDR2 SVGIG (reference sequence). CDR3 sequence reads: CAWSWGQGNSPLHF. CDR3 bases: TGTGCCTGGAGTTGGGGACAGGGTAATTCACCCCTCCACTTT. The whole variable domain, remainder taken from reference TRBV30 and TRBJ1-6, is SQTIHQWPATLVQPVGSPLSLECTVEGTSNPNLYWYRQAAGRGLQLLFYSVGIGQISSEVPQNLSASRPQDRQFILSSKKLLLSDSGFYLCAWSWGQGNSPLHFGNGTRLTVT.

V usage is TRBV28 and J usage is TRBJ2-7; 7 nucleotides align to TRBD2. There are 15 residues in the CDR3. Germline loops: CDR1 MDHEN, CDR2 SYDVKM. V was pared by 4 bases and J by 2 bases, with 8 bases of the junction left unmatched. In nucleotides, the CDR3 is TGTGCCAGCAGTTCGGGCGGGAGCGGGCCCTACGAGCAGTACTTC. It codes for CASSSGGSGPYEQYF.

The V and J genes are TRBV10-3 and TRBJ1-2; TRBD1 might be the D (5 bases). V was clipped by 0 bases and J by 4 bases, with 21 bases between them. There are 18 residues in the CDR3. CDR1 is ENHRY and CDR2 is SYGVKD in the germline V gene. In DNA form, the CDR3 reads TGTGCCATCAGTGAGTCAGGGGTCAGGCAGGGATCGGGCTATGGCTACACCTTC. It encodes CAISESGVRQGSGYGYTF.

Only one count was recorded for this clone. CDR3 in DNA: TGCGCCAGCAGCTTGGCCCTGTTAGGGGATGGGAAGACCCAGTACTTC. It specifies CASSLALLGDGKTQYF. The chain uses TRBV5-1 and TRBJ2-5; TRBD1 is a possible D gene (5 bases). Germline values: CDR1 SGHRS, CDR2 YFSETQ. V was shortened by 0 bases and J by 6 bases, with 18 bases between the two germline ends. The CDR3 consists of 16 residues.

The chain carries TRBV2 and TRBJ2-1, with 8 bases matching TRBD1. V was clipped by 6 bases and J by 7 bases; unmatched bases: 5. Germline assignment: CDR1 SNHLY and CDR2 FYNNEI. The CDR3 contains 13 residues. The CDR3 here is CASSGQGLNEQFF. For the CDR3, the DNA is TGTGCCAGCAGCGGACAGGGCCTAAATGAGCAGTTCTTC.

This chain connects TRBV2 to TRBJ2-3; 12 bases are a match to TRBD2. V gave up 2 bases and J gave up 3 bases; unmatched junction bases: 6. The CDR3 extends over 17 amino acids. Germline V gene sequence: CDR1 SNHLY, CDR2 FYNNEI. The CDR3 DNA reads as TGTGCCAGCAGTGAATATCGGACTAGCGGGAAGACAGATACGCAGTATTTT. Residues: CASSEYRTSGKTDTQYF.

The chain is built from TRBV7-3 and TRBJ2-2; D possibly corresponds to TRBD2 (7 bases). This CDR3 comprises 16 residues. The V gene's germline CDR1 is SGHTA and CDR2 FQGTGA. Trimming stripped 5 bases from V and 4 bases from J, with 17 bases between. The CDR3 bases are TGTGCCAGCAGCGGCAGGGGAGGGCTCGTCACCGGGGAGCTGTTTTTT. This translates into CASSGRGGLVTGELFF.

The chain combines TRBV7-8 with TRBJ1-1, with 7 positions matching TRBD1. Germline values: CDR1 SGHVS, CDR2 FQNEAQ. V shed 0 bases, J shed 3 bases, and the junction held 10 bases outside the gene matches. The CDR3 is 17 amino acids. DNA of the CDR3: TGTGCCAGCAGCTTAGCGCGGCAGGGGGGTTTGGACACTGAAGCTTTCTTT. Amino acids: CASSLARQGGLDTEAFF.